The entry below gives a single TCR beta chain sequence along with its context. In terms of age and location, participants ranged from roughly 18 to 95 years and lived in about 25 US areas. Recovery among Cohort 3 donors was established by two negative PCRs, clearance, or symptom resolution. Germline V gene data show CDR1 as MNHEY and CDR2 as SMNVEV (reference sequence). The CDR3 is 16 residues long. Trimming pared 1 base from V and 1 base from J, leaving 14 bases between. This record belongs to a study of blood T cell repertoires in COVID-19. Per the authors' pipeline: Reference gene primer amplification yielded estimated nucleated cell counts. Here immunoSEQ multiplex PCR was the method, and the copy in TCRdb shows in-frame clones only, minus some. D and trimming were read from the DNA, whereas the V and J calls and clone size are those reported in that table. The repertoire includes a few hundred thousand clones, about 87% of them detected once, and under 6% sits in the top ten.

The specimen sequenced was PBMCs or T cells enriched from blood (not recorded which). The origin of this receptor is a man aged 25-45 years who had recovered from COVID-19. This chain joins TRBV27 and TRBJ2-7; possible D gene TRBD1, 5 bases. Written as DNA, the CDR3 is TGTGCCAGCAGTTTATACCCCCGGCAGGGATCCTACGAGCAGTACTTC. Protein product: CASSLYPRQGSYEQYF.